The clone carrying this T cell receptor beta chain has a handful of counts. For repertoire sequencing, the TCR beta CDR3 regions were amplified from RNA transcripts. Scientists carried out first-round RT-PCR using HTBI primers and then a second-round multiplex PCR. TCRdb re-called the multiplex PCR reads with MiXCR, one entry per CDR3 protein. Of around 1,000,000 distinct CDR3 sequences listed, 35% to 40% are singletons. These data are taken from a study of Graves' ophthalmopathy and Graves' hyperthyroidism. Per germline, CDR1 LNHDA and CDR2 SQIVND (reference sequence). Trimming at V came to 5 bases and at J to 0 bases, leaving 10 bases not matched to a gene. The CDR3 contains 16 residues. Hyperthyroidism cases were recent diagnoses of under 2 months' duration in people aged 18 to 65. The authors diagnosed from clinical symptoms, serum thyroxine, TRAb, thyroid ultrasound and orbital computed tomography.

This receptor was obtained from an adult man with Graves' hyperthyroidism. This chain connects TRBV19 to TRBJ2-7, with 7 bases matching TRBD1. The sample comprised peripheral blood or thyroid tissue (not recorded which). The CDR3 nucleotides are TGTGCCAGTAGTGCCGAGGACAGGTCCTTCTCCTACGAGCAGTACTTC. Its translation is CASSAEDRSFSYEQYF.